The TCR beta chain described here comes from a study of blood T cell repertoires in COVID-19. Measured with immunoSEQ multiplex PCR; TCRdb has only the in-frame clones, and not every one. The sample contains approximately 74,000 clones, approximately 79% of which appear only once. This CDR3 comprises 18 residues. J lost 5 bases, V lost 3 bases, and 17 bases had no gene match. The germline CDR1 and CDR2 sequences are SGHNT and YENEEA. The V gene is TRBV11-3, the J gene TRBJ2-5; the match to TRBD2 covers 8 bases. The receptor was isolated from a man in his 60s with acute or convalescent COVID-19. The sequencing sample was made of peripheral blood. The CDR3 bases are TGTGCCAGCAGCTTTTCTCTTGCCTGGCCGGGGGGGGCGGAGACCCAGTACTTC. Translated, it gives CASSFSLAWPGGAETQYF.